This entry lists 24 T cell receptor beta chains sequenced from one sample in a study of shared clonotypes between healthy human individuals. Profiling relied on immunoSEQ multiplex PCR, and the TCRdb table lists in-frame clones only, not all of them. The sample consists of more than 1.2 million clones, approximately 98.5% of them appearing once. The sequenced sample was naive CD4+ T cells sorted from blood. Subset of the sample: CD45RA+ positively selected. The receptors shown here come from a man aged 25-45 years in good health.

The chain employs TRBV7-2 and TRBJ2-7, with D unclear. V was clipped by 5 bases and J by 2 bases, with 7 bases between them. Per germline, CDR1 SGHTA and CDR2 FQGNSA. This CDR3 contains 12 residues. The CDR3 DNA sequence: TGTGCCAGCAGCACAAATACCTACGAGCAGTACTTC. Translated, it gives CASSTNTYEQYF.

The chain recombines TRBV13 with TRBJ1-5; D perhaps matches TRBD1 (6 bases). The CDR3 runs to 14 residues. Germline V CDR1 and CDR2: PRHDT, FYEKMQ (reference sequence). V was pared by 5 bases and J by 9 bases, with 17 bases between. CDR3 coding DNA: TGTGCCAGCAGCCTAAATCGGGGGCATCCGCCCCAGCATTTT. Residues: CASSLNRGHPPQHF.

The CDR3 nucleotides read TGTGCCAGCAGCGTTTTTATGACAGGGAACACCGGGGAGCTGTTTTTT. Translation gives CASSVFMTGNTGELFF. This chain uses TRBV9 with TRBJ2-2, with D tentatively TRBD1 (6 bases). Germline assignment: CDR1 SGDLS and CDR2 YYNGEE. V was pared by 2 bases and J by 1 base, with 12 bases between. The CDR3 runs 16 residues.

The rearrangement uses TRBV29-1 and TRBJ2-2; D is possibly TRBD2 (6 bases). The CDR3 is 13 residues long. V gave up 4 bases and J gave up 5 bases, with 11 bases separating them. The germline V gene encodes CDR1 SQVTM and CDR2 ANQGSEA. The CDR3 DNA reads as TGCAGCGTTGCCGGCGGAGGGACCGGGGAGCTGTTTTTT. Its translation: CSVAGGGTGELFF.

This clone was seen only once. The same CDR3 can be traced to other DNA sequences in this sample. CDR3 in amino acids: CASSLGLAGDTYEQYF. The CDR3 DNA is TGCGCCAGCAGCTTGGGACTAGCGGGAGACACCTACGAGCAGTACTTC. The chain uses TRBV5-1 and TRBJ2-7; the match to TRBD2 covers 12 bases. This CDR3 is built from 16 residues. The V segment lost 0 bases and the J segment 2 bases; nucleotides outside the gene matches: 3. Germline CDR1 SGHRS, CDR2 YFSETQ.

The genes are TRBV5-1 and TRBJ1-1, with unresolved D. Trimming took 7 bases from V and 1 from J, leaving 14 bases between them. The CDR3 runs to 14 residues. Germline V gene sequence: CDR1 SGHRS, CDR2 YFSETQ. DNA of the CDR3: TGCGCCAGCCGCGCCCTCCCCGAGAACACTGAAGCTTTCTTT. Translated, it gives CASRALPENTEAFF.

The V and J genes are TRBV29-1 and TRBJ1-4; D is undetermined. CDR3 size: 12 residues. Trimming cost V 4 bases and J 2 bases, with 5 bases left between them. Germline values: CDR1 SQVTM, CDR2 ANQGSEA. The CDR3, as DNA: TGCAGCGTTGGTTGGACTAATGAAAAACTGTTTTTT. Translated: CSVGWTNEKLFF.

The chain employs TRBV12-5 and TRBJ1-1; TRBD1 aligns across 10 bases. The CDR3 totals 12 residues. The germline V gene encodes CDR1 LGHNT and CDR2 FRNRAP. For the CDR3, the DNA is TGTCCTACCTCGGACAGGGGGACTGAAGCTTTCTTT. This encodes CPTSDRGTEAFF.

The chain links TRBV7-2 to TRBJ2-1; a weak D match, TRBD2 (6 bases). The ends were cut back, 5 bases at V and 4 bases at J, with 12 bases in the middle. Germline values: CDR1 SGHTA, CDR2 FQGNSA. The CDR3 runs to 14 residues. The CDR3, as DNA: TGTGCCAGCAGCCGAGGGCGGGAATACAATGAGCAGTTCTTC. This encodes CASSRGREYNEQFF.

This rearrangement joins TRBV28 to TRBJ1-2; the match to TRBD1 covers 9 bases. Trimming removed 6 bases from V and 3 bases from J; junction bases left unmatched: 5. CDR1 and CDR2 (germline): MDHEN, SYDVKM. The CDR3 extends over 14 amino acids. The CDR3 reads CASRPGQGYYGYTF. CDR3 DNA: TGTGCCAGCAGGCCGGGACAGGGTTACTATGGCTACACCTTC.

This chain connects TRBV19 to TRBJ1-5; D remains unclear. V was pared by 5 bases and J by 5 bases, with 19 bases between. Germline V gives CDR1 LNHDA, CDR2 SQIVND (reference sequence). The CDR3 extends over 16 amino acids. The CDR3 DNA reads TGTGCCAGTAGTCATGGATTTCGGGGAGAGGATCAGCCCCAGCATTTT. Translation: CASSHGFRGEDQPQHF.

The chain uses TRBV5-5 and TRBJ2-7; tentative D call: TRBD2 (7 bases). The CDR3 has 16 residues. CDR1 and CDR2 from the germline V gene are SGHKS and YYEKEE (reference sequence). The V and J ends lost 4 bases and 0 bases respectively, with 17 bases between them. This CDR3 is CASSPRGPGGSYEQYF. CDR3 nucleotides: TGTGCCAGCAGCCCGCGGGGGCCGGGCGGCTCCTACGAGCAGTACTTC.

This clone was seen a single time. The chain uses TRBV2 and TRBJ1-4; no clear D gene. V lost 8 bases and J 8 bases, leaving 12 bases between the germline ends. Germline-derived CDR1 and CDR2 are SNHLY and FYNNEI. The CDR3 has 12 amino acids. The CDR3 here is CASSRHSEKLFF. The CDR3 DNA sequence: TGTGCCAGCTCGCGGCACAGCGAAAAACTGTTTTTT.

This clone was observed a single time. J is TRBJ2-2 and V is TRBV7-6, with 12 bases lining up with TRBD1. There are 18 residues in the CDR3. Trimming at V came to 0 bases and at J to 2 bases, leaving 4 bases not matched to a gene. Germline CDR1 is SGHVS and CDR2 is FNYEAQ. For the CDR3, the DNA is TGTGCCAGCAGCTTAGCGTCGGGGACAGGGGGCAACACCGGGGAGCTGTTTTTT. Protein product: CASSLASGTGGNTGELFF.

The chain links TRBV30 to TRBJ2-7, with D tentatively TRBD1 (6 bases). This CDR3 has 14 amino acids. Germline V CDR1 and CDR2: GTSNPN, SVGIG (reference sequence). With 0 bases removed from V and 3 bases from J, the gap between germline ends came to 12 bases. The CDR3 is CAWSVSGALYEQYF. The CDR3, as DNA: TGTGCCTGGAGTGTATCAGGGGCGCTCTACGAGCAGTACTTC.

CDR3 sequence (DNA): TGTGCCAGCAGCGCGCCGGGACCACAAACCGGGGAGCTGTTTTTT. This translates into CASSAPGPQTGELFF. This chain connects TRBV7-2 to TRBJ2-2; the D call may be TRBD1 or TRBD2 (5 bases each). The CDR3 sequence is 15 residues long. Germline values: CDR1 SGHTA, CDR2 FQGNSA. The V and J ends lost 5 bases and 5 bases respectively, with 15 bases between them.

This clone is a singleton in its sample. The CDR3 DNA is TGTGCCAGCAGCTTAGTTACAACTAGCACAGATACGCAGTATTTT. Amino acid sequence: CASSLVTTSTDTQYF. The chain joins TRBV7-6 to TRBJ2-3; D not resolved. CDR1 is SGHVS, CDR2 FNYEAQ, per germline. Trimming took 1 base from V and 0 from J, leaving 8 bases between them. The CDR3 consists of 15 residues.

In DNA, the CDR3 is TGCAGCGTTGACAGGCTTAACACCGGGGAGCTGTTTTTT. Encoded protein: CSVDRLNTGELFF. The chain combines TRBV29-1 with TRBJ2-2, with D unclear. The CDR3 is 13 residues long. Trimming removed 3 bases at V and 2 bases at J, with 7 bases between. Germline lookup yields CDR1 SQVTM and CDR2 ANQGSEA.

The V and J genes are TRBV18 and TRBJ2-1; the D gene is possibly TRBD1 (5 bases). V lost 9 bases and J 3 bases, leaving 18 bases between the germline ends. The CDR3 runs to 15 residues. Germline CDR1 KGHSH, CDR2 LQKENI. The CDR3 here is CASSGGTGHYNEQFF. In nucleotides, the CDR3 is TGTGCCAGTTCGGGCGGAACCGGACACTACAATGAGCAGTTCTTC.

This clone was found once. The chain combines TRBV6-6 with TRBJ1-2; D gene ambiguous. V gave up 0 bases and J gave up 2 bases, with 7 bases separating them. CDR1 and CDR2 (germline): MNHNY, SVGAGI (reference sequence). The CDR3 length is 14 residues. The CDR3 here is CASSYSPLNYGYTF. The CDR3 coding sequence is TGTGCCAGCAGTTACTCGCCCTTAAACTATGGCTACACCTTC.

The chain employs TRBV29-1 and TRBJ2-7, with TRBD2 matching 7 bases. Germline V gene lookup returns CDR1 SQVTM and CDR2 ANQGSEA. The J segment lost 3 bases and the V segment lost 6 bases, leaving 11 bases of the junction unmatched. The CDR3 contains 14 residues. The CDR3, as DNA: TGCAGCGTCGCTTTGGGGGGGAACTACTACGAGCAGTACTTC. This codes for CSVALGGNYYEQYF.

The rearrangement joins TRBV5-1 to TRBJ2-1; 13 positions match TRBD2. The CDR3 sequence is 18 residues long. The germline CDR1 and CDR2 sequences are SGHRS and YFSETQ. V lost 4 bases, J lost 3 bases, and 10 bases stayed unmatched. The CDR3 sequence is CASSQYGLAGAGYNEQFF. DNA of the CDR3: TGCGCCAGCAGCCAATACGGACTAGCGGGAGCGGGCTACAATGAGCAGTTCTTC.

The count of this clone is one. The chain joins TRBV28 to TRBJ2-1, with D unclear. The CDR3 is made up of 15 amino acids. Between the trimmed V and J ends, which lost 6 bases and 10 bases, there was a span of 22 bases. Germline V gene data show CDR1 as MDHEN and CDR2 as SYDVKM. CDR3 protein: CASRPGRLVEWEQFF. The CDR3 DNA reads as TGTGCCAGCAGACCCGGGCGCCTCGTGGAATGGGAGCAGTTCTTC.

CDR3 sequence (DNA): TGTGCCAGCTCACCGATGGAGACCTGGGAGCAGTTCTTC. Residues: CASSPMETWEQFF. The chain joins TRBV18 to TRBJ2-1; D is unclear. The CDR3 runs 13 residues. Trimming left V 3 bases short and J 10 bases short, with 13 bases between. CDR1 and CDR2 (germline): KGHSH, LQKENI.